Included here is one T cell receptor (beta chain) sequence, with context. The data originate from a study of blood T cell repertoires in COVID-19. Looking at the study overall: Samples came from the United States, Italy and Spain, spanning acute and convalescent COVID-19. T cells, B-cell-depleted T cells, or PBMCs supplied cDNA or gDNA.

In the original processing: Estimation of nucleated cell counts relied on the amplification of reference gene primers. TCRdb keeps only in-frame clones here, not all; method: immunoSEQ multiplex PCR. The V and J calls and clone size are taken from that table; D and trimming were inferred from the DNA. The table has approximately 250,000 clones, approximately 86% seen once; the top ten hold about 10%. The TCR comes from a man between 35 and 55 years old with active or convalescent COVID-19. Specimen: peripheral blood.

CDR3 nucleotides: TGTGCCAGCAGTGAGGAGGCCACAGATACGCAGTATTTT. Protein: CASSEEATDTQYF. This sequence joins TRBV25-1 and TRBJ2-3, with TRBD2 as a possible D gene (5 bases). The V and J ends lost 3 bases and 2 bases respectively, with 6 bases between them. Germline V gene sequence: CDR1 MGHDK, CDR2 SYGVNS. The CDR3 has 13 residues.